The 10 T cell receptor beta chains below all came from one sample that was sequenced in a study of blood T cell repertoires in COVID-19. The table came from immunoSEQ multiplex PCR; TCRdb's copy has only in-frame clones and leaves some out. The profile shows fewer than 150,000 clones, roughly nine tenths of them singletons. Sequencing input: peripheral blood. The receptor set was obtained from a man in his 70s who had recovered from COVID-19.

This clone was detected once. The rearrangement joins TRBV3-1 (or the pseudogene TRBV3-2) to TRBJ2-7, with unresolved D. This CDR3 has 12 residues. V was cut by 1 base and J by 3 bases, with 4 bases left in between. Germline V lookup: CDR1 LGHDT, CDR2 YNNKEL (reference sequence). CDR3 residues: CASSQGGYEQYF. For the CDR3, the DNA is TGTGCCAGCAGCCAAGGCGGCTACGAGCAGTACTTC.

The chain uses TRBV10-3 and TRBJ2-7; a possible D gene is TRBD2 (7 bases). This CDR3 is built from 13 residues. Trimming pared 4 bases from V and 5 bases from J, leaving 12 bases between. Germline V gene lookup returns CDR1 ENHRY and CDR2 SYGVKD. The CDR3: CAISGREGDEQYF. The CDR3 DNA follows: TGTGCCATCAGTGGGAGGGAGGGGGACGAGCAGTACTTC.

V and J are TRBV5-1 and TRBJ1-5; D gene uncertain. There are 14 residues in the CDR3. Per the germline V gene, CDR1 is SGHRS and CDR2 is YFSETQ. Trimming removed 2 bases at V and 7 bases at J, with 13 bases between. CDR3 sequence (DNA): TGCGCCAGCAGCTTAGACTCCCCAGCCCAGCCCCAGCATTTT. Amino acids: CASSLDSPAQPQHF.

The chain is built from TRBV30 and TRBJ2-5; possible D gene TRBD1, 5 bases. Trimming cost V 4 bases and J 1 base, with 10 bases left between them. The CDR3 is 13 amino acids. Germline values: CDR1 GTSNPN, CDR2 SVGIG (reference sequence). CDR3 residues: CAWKRQTQETQYF. In DNA, the CDR3 is TGTGCCTGGAAGAGACAGACCCAAGAGACCCAGTACTTC.

This chain joins TRBV27 and TRBJ1-1; D may be TRBD1 (5 bases). Between the trimmed V and J ends, which lost 4 bases and 4 bases, there was a span of 7 bases. CDR1 is MNHEY and CDR2 is SMNVEV in the germline V gene (reference sequence). The CDR3 extends over 12 amino acids. CDR3 sequence (DNA): TGTGCCAGCAGTTCAAGGGGCACTGAAGCTTTCTTT. Protein product: CASSSRGTEAFF.

The CDR3 DNA reads as TGTGCCAGTAGGACAGGCGTCTATGGCTACACCTTC. It yields the protein CASRTGVYGYTF. The chain employs TRBV19 and TRBJ1-2; maybe TRBD1 (6 bases). CDR3 length equals 12 residues. The V end lost 6 bases, the J end lost 4 bases, and 9 bases lay between the germline ends. Germline V gene sequence: CDR1 LNHDA, CDR2 SQIVND (reference sequence).

This chain uses TRBV5-1 with TRBJ1-6, with 7 bases matching TRBD1. Germline V gives CDR1 SGHRS, CDR2 YFSETQ. This CDR3 has 14 residues. Trimming at V came to 4 bases and at J to 6 bases, leaving 4 bases not matched to a gene. The CDR3 spells CASSVGQLNSPLHF. CDR3 sequence (DNA): TGCGCCAGCAGCGTGGGACAGCTTAATTCACCCCTCCACTTT.

The chain couples TRBV19 to TRBJ2-7; 9 bases are shared with TRBD1. J lost 3 bases, V lost 6 bases, and 3 bases had no gene match. Germline assignment: CDR1 LNHDA and CDR2 SQIVND (reference sequence). The CDR3 contains 13 residues. The CDR3 reads CASRRDRDYEQYF. DNA of the CDR3: TGTGCCAGTAGGCGGGACAGGGACTACGAGCAGTACTTC.

This sequence joins TRBV2 and TRBJ2-5; 10 bases fit TRBD1. CDR1 and CDR2 from the germline V gene are SNHLY and FYNNEI. The CDR3 runs to 14 residues. J was trimmed by 5 bases and V by 6 bases; bases with no gene match: 6. For the CDR3, the DNA is TGTGCCAGCAGCCTGAGACAGGGGGCTGAGACCCAGTACTTC. Translating gives CASSLRQGAETQYF.

The CDR3 spells CASRSPSKQGFTGELFF. For the CDR3, the DNA is TGTGCCAGCAGGTCTCCTTCAAAACAGGGATTCACCGGGGAGCTGTTTTTT. The chain is built from TRBV7-2 and TRBJ2-2, with D perhaps matching TRBD1 (6 bases). Trimming took off 6 bases at V and 4 bases at J, with 21 bases between the two ends. The CDR3 has 17 amino acids. Per germline, CDR1 SGHTA and CDR2 FQGNSA.